This T cell receptor (beta chain) was obtained from a study of T cell repertoires in cytomegalovirus infection. Study-level points and caveats: People with CMV and the relevant HLA were identified by cumulative public TCR beta family frequency. HLA-C-restricted CMV clonotypes gave the most frequent clonotype in two of eight donors.

TCRdb reanalysed the reads using MiXCR and keeps one entry per CDR3 protein. The table shows roughly 720,000 distinct CDR3 sequences, with roughly a third occurring only once. This CDR3 has 12 residues. Trimming stripped 3 bases from V and 6 bases from J, with 6 bases between. In this sample, this clonotype turned up a few times. Antigen: not known. V is TRBV12-3 or TRBV12-4 and J is TRBJ1-5; D is undetermined. This sequence originates from a human donor in good health (CMV status not recorded). Some clones in this sample may be carry-over from other donors' samples. The sequencing input was PBMCs. This CDR3 reads CASSLNGQPQHF. The CDR3 DNA is TGTGCCAGCAGTTTGAATGGTCAGCCCCAGCATTTT.